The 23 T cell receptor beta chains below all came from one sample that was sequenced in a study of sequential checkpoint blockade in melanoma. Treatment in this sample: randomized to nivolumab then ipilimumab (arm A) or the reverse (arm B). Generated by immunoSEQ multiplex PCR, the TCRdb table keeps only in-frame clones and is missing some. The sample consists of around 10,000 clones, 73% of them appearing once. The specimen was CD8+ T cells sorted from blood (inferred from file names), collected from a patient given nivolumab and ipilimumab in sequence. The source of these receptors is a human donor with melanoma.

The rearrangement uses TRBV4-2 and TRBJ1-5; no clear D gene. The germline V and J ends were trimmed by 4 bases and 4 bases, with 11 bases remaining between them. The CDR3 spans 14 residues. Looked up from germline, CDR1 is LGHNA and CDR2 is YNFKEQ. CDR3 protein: CASSPSTENQPQHF. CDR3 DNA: TGTGCCAGCAGCCCATCTACAGAGAATCAGCCCCAGCATTTT.

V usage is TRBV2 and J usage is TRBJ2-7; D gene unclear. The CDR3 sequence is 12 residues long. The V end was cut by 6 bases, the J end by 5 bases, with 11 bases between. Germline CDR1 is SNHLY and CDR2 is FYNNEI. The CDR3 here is CASSETLDEQYF. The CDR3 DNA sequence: TGTGCCAGCAGCGAAACTTTGGACGAGCAGTACTTC.

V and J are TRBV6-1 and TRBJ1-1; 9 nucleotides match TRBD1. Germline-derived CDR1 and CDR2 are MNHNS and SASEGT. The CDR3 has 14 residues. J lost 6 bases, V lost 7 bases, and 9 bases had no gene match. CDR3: CASTGQGEAAEAFF. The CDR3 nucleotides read TGTGCCAGCACGGGACAGGGAGAGGCGGCTGAAGCTTTCTTT.

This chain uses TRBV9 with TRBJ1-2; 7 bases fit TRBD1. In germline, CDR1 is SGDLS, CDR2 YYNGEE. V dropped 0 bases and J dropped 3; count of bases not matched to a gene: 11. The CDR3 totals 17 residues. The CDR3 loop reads CASSVERGQGVDYGYTF. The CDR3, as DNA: TGTGCCAGCAGCGTAGAGAGAGGGCAGGGGGTGGACTATGGCTACACCTTC.

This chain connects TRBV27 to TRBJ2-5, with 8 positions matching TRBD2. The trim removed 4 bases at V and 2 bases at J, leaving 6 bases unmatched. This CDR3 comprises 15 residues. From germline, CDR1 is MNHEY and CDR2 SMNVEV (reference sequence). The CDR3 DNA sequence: TGTGCCAGCAGTTCGCTCGGGGGGGGTCAAGAGACCCAGTACTTC. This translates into CASSSLGGGQETQYF.

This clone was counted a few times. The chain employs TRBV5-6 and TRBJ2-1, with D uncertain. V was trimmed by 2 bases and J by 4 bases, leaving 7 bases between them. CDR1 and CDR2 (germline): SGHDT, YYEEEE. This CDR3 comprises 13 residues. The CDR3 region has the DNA TGTGCCAGCAGCTTAGAGCTTTACAATGAGCAGTTCTTC. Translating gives CASSLELYNEQFF.

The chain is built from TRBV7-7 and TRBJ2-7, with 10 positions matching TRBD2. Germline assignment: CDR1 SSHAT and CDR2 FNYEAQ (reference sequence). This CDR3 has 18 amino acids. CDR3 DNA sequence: TGTGCTAGCAGCTTAGATACATCTCGGGGACTAGCGACTTACGAGCAGTACGTC. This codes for CASSLDTSRGLATYEQYV.

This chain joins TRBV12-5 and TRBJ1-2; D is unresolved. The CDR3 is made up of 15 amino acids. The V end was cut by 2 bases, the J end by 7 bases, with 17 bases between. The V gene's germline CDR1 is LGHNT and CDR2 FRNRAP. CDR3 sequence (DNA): TGTGCTAGTGGTTTGACAGTTCCCTCGGATCGTGGCTACACCTTC. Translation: CASGLTVPSDRGYTF.

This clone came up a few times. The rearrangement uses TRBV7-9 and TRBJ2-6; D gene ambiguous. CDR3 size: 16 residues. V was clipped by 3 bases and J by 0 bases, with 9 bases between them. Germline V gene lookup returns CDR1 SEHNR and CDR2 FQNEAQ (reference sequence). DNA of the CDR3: TGTGCCAGCAGCTTGAAAGGAGACTCTGGGGCCAACGTCCTGACTTTC. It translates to CASSLKGDSGANVLTF.

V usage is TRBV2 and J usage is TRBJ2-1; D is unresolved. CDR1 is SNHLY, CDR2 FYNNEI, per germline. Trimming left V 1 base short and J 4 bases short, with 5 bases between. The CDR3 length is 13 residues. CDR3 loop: CASSEVGYNEQFF. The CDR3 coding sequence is TGTGCCAGCAGTGAAGTCGGGTACAATGAGCAGTTCTTC.

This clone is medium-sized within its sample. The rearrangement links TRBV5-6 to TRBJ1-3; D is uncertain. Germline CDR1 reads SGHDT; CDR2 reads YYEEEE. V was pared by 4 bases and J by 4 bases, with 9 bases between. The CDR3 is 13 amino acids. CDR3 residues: CASSPIGGNTIYF. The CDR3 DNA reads TGTGCCAGCAGCCCGATCGGGGGAAACACCATATATTTT.

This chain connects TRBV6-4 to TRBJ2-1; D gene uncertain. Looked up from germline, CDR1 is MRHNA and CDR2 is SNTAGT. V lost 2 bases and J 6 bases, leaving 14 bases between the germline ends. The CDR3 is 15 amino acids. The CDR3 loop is CASSDTPAGSNEQFF. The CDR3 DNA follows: TGTGCCAGCAGTGACACACCGGCCGGGTCCAATGAGCAGTTCTTC.

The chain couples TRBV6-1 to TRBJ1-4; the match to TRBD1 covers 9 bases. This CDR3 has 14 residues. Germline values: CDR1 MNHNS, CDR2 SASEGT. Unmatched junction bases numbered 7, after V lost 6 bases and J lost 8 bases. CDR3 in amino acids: CASSSGTGWEKLFF. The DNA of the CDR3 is TGTGCCAGCAGCTCCGGGACAGGGTGGGAAAAACTGTTTTTT.

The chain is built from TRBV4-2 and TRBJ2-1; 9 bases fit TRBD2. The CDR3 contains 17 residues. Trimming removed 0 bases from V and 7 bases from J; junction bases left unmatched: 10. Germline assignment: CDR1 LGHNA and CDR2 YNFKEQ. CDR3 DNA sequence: TGTGCCAGCAGCCAAGAGACTAGCGGCTCTGAGGTGAATGAGCAGTTCTTC. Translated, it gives CASSQETSGSEVNEQFF.

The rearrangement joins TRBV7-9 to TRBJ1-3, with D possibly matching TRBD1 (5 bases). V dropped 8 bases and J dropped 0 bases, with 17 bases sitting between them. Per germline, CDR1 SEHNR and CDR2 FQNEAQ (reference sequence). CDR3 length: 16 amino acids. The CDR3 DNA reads TGTGCCAGCGCCACACCCCCAGGGTACTCTGGAAACACCATATATTTT. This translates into CASATPPGYSGNTIYF.

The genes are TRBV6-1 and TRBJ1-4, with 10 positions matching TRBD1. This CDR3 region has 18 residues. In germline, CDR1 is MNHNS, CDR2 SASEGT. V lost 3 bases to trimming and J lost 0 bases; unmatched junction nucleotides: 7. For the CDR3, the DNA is TGTGCCAGCAGTGAGAGGGGGACAGGGGCCTCAACTAATGAAAAACTGTTTTTT. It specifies CASSERGTGASTNEKLFF.

The CDR3 nucleotides are TGTGCCAGCAGCCCGGGACTAAACTATGGCTACACCTTC. It is translated as CASSPGLNYGYTF. The chain recombines TRBV7-9 with TRBJ1-2; maybe TRBD1 (5 bases). V gave up 5 bases and J gave up 2 bases, with 9 bases separating them. Looked up from germline, CDR1 is SEHNR and CDR2 is FQNEAQ (reference sequence). There are 13 residues in the CDR3.

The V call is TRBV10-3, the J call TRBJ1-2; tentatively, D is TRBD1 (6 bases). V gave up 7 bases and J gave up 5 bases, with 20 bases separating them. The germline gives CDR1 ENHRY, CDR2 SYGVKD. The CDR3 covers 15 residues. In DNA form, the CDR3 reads TGTGCCATCACGGACAGAGAGGGCGGGGGGTATGGCTACACCTTC. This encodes CAITDREGGGYGYTF.

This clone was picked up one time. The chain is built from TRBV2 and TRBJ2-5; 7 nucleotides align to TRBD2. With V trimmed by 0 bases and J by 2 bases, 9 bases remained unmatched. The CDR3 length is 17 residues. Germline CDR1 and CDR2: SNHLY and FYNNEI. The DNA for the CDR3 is TGTGCCAGCAGTGAAGCCCCTGCTTGGGAGGGACAAGAGACCCAGTACTTC. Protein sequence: CASSEAPAWEGQETQYF.

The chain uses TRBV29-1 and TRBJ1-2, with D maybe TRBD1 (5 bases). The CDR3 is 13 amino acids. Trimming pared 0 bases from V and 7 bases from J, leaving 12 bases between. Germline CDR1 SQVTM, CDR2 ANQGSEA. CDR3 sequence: CSVEDPPGGGYTF. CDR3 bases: TGCAGCGTTGAAGATCCGCCGGGGGGTGGCTACACCTTC.

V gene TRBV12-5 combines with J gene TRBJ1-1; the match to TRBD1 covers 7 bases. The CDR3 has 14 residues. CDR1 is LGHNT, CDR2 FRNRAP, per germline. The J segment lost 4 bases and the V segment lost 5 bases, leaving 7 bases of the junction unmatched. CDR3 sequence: CASGLQGEPTEAFF. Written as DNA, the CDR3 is TGTGCTAGTGGTCTCCAGGGGGAACCCACTGAAGCTTTCTTT.

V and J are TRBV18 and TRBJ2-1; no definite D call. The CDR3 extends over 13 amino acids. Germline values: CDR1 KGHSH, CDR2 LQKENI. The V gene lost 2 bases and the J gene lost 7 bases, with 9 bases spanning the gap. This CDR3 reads CASSPEPGNEQFF. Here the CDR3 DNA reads TGTGCCAGCTCACCAGAGCCCGGTAATGAGCAGTTCTTC.

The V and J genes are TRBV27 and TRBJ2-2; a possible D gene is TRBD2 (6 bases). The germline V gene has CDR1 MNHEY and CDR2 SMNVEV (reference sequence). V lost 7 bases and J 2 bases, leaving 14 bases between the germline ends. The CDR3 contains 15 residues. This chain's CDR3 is CASTLGTPNTGELFF. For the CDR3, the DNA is TGTGCCAGCACCCTCGGGACTCCTAACACCGGGGAGCTGTTTTTT.